This T cell receptor (beta chain) was observed in a study of CD8 T cells in ankylosing spondylitis (dated by TCRdb to about 2017). About the full investigation: The study profiled T cell receptor beta repertoires in healthy donors and ankylosing spondylitis patients to find disease-linked TCR variants. In total, the full study cohort was made up of some 110 healthy donors and 25 ankylosing spondylitis patients. Samples of peripheral blood were taken, and for ankylosing spondylitis patients, synovial fluid was collected as well. The paper's findings and limits, for the study overall: The disease-linked clones had a CD8+ phenotype and were found at relatively low frequencies in peripheral blood. Some motif variants were previously reported in synovial fluid and blood of reactive arthritis patients, suggesting common disease-initiation mechanisms. Blood from ankylosing spondylitis patients appeared to be characterized by a TCR beta motif composed of eight highly homologous amino acid variants. The disease-linked clones were reported to be significantly enriched in matched synovial fluid samples from ankylosing spondylitis patients.

TCRdb lists the instrument as Illumina HiSeq 2500. Quantitative 5'-RACE with molecular barcodes was used to prepare TCR beta libraries. Concerning the study's data processing: To identify disease-linked TCR variants, a new computational method was used, one built on a probabilistic model of VDJ rearrangement. Using fastp at Q25 and MiXCR, TCRdb reprocessed the public reads and kept productive beta chains. Here each entry gathers all rows of one CDR3 protein and keeps the most common genes and DNA. TCRdb's processing, not the authors' own work, is the source of the V and J calls. For this sample there are 85,000 to 100,000 distinct CDR3 sequences; almost 8.5% appear just once. The top ten hold approximately 9.7% of the sample. Many counts were recorded for this clonotype. The specificity of this receptor is unknown. No base quality information exists; no much larger clone differs at one position. The germline V gene provides CDR1 KGHDR and CDR2 SFDVKD. From its cysteine to its phenylalanine, the CDR3 spans 13 amino acids. Left in the record is the CDR3 DNA by itself, 39 bases read in frame from the first base. V lost 0 bases and J lost 6 bases; the stretch between them is 6 bases long.

The sample taken for sequencing was blood, either unsorted or a sorted T cell fraction (not recorded which). This chain joins TRBV24-1 to TRBJ2-3, with an unclear D gene assignment. The receptor was isolated from a male donor with ankylosing spondylitis or in good health (not recorded which). The CDR3 corresponds to CATSDLREDTQYF. Read as DNA, the sequence is TGTGCCACCAGTGATTTGCGCGAGGATACGCAGTATTTT.